This TCR beta chain was sequenced for a study of control samples from healthy donors and cancer patients. Clones were sequenced by immunoSEQ multiplex PCR, and TCRdb holds only the in-frame ones, with some missing. The sample lists tens of thousands of clones; roughly nine tenths were seen once. The sequenced sample consisted of PBMCs. The sequence came from a woman between 45 and 65 years old with colorectal cancer.

This chain's CDR3 is CASSSARGGRGNQPQHF. CDR3 DNA: TGTGCCAGCAGTTCCGCTAGGGGAGGCCGTGGCAATCAGCCCCAGCATTTT. The chain has TRBV28 and TRBJ1-5, with D perhaps TRBD1 (5 bases). There are 17 residues in the CDR3. The V end was cut by 4 bases, the J end by 2 bases, with 18 bases between. CDR1 is MDHEN, CDR2 SYDVKM, per germline.